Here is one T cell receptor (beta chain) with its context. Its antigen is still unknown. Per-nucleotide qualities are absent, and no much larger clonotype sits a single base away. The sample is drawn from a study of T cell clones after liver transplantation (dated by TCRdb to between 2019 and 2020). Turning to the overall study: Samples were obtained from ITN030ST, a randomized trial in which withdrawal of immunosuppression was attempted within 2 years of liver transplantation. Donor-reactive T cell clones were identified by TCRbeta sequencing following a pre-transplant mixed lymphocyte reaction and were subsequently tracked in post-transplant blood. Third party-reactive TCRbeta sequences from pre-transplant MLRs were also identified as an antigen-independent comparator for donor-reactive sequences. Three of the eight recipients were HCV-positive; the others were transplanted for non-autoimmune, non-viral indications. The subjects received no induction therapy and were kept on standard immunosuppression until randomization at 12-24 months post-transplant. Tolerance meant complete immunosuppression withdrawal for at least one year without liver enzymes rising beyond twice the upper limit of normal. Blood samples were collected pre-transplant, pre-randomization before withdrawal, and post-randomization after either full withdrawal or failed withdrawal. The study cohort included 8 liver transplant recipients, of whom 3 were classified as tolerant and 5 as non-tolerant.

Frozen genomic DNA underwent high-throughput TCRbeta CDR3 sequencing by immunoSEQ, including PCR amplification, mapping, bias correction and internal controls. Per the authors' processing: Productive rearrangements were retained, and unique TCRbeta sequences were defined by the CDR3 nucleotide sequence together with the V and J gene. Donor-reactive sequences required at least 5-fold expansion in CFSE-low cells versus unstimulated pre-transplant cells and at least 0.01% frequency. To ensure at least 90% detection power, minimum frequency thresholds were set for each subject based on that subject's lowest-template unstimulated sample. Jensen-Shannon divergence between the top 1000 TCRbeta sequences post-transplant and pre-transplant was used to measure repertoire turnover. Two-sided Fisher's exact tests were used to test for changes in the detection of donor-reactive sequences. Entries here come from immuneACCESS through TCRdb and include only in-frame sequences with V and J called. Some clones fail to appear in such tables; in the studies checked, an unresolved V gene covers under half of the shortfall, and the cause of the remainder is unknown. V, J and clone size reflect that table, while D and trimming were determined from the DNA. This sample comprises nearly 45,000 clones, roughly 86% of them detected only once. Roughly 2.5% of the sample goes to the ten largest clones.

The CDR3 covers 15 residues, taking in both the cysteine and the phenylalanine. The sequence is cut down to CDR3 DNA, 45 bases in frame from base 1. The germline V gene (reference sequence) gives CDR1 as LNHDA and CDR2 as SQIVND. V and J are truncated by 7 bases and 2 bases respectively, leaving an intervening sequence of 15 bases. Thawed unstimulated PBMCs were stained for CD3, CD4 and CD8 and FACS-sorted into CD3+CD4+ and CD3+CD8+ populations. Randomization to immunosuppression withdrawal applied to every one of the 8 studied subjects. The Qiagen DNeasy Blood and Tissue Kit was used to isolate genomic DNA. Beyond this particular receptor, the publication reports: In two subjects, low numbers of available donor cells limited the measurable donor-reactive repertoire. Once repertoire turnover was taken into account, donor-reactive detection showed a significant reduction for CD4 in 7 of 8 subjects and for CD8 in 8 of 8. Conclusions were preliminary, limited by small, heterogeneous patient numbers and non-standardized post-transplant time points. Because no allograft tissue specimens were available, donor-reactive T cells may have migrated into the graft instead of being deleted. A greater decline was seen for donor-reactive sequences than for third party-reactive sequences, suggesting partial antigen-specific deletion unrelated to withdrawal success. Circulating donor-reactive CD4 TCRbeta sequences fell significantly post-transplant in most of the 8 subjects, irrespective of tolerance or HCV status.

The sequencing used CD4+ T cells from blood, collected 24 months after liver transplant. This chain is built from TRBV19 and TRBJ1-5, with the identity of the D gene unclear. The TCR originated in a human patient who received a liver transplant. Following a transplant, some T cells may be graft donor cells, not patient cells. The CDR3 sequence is CASTGQSGGNQPQHF. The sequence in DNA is TGTGCCAGTACCGGTCAGAGCGGTGGCAATCAGCCCCAGCATTTT.